This T cell receptor (beta chain) appears in the sequencing data of a study of blood T cell repertoires in COVID-19 (dated by TCRdb to the early 2020s). Study-level background: Collaborator samples came from the United States, Italy and Spain and covered acute and convalescent phases of COVID-19. The prospective study material was composed of cDNA or gDNA derived from T cells, B-cell-depleted T cells, or PBMCs. Deeply sampled blood TCRbeta repertoires from subjects exposed to, actively infected with, or recovered from COVID-19 were included in the dataset. The repertoires were made available in a free public database intended to serve as a resource for research on the immune response to SARS-CoV-2. Samples came from the ongoing ImmuneRACE study (first 160 participants) plus 1,254 subjects from 6 global collaborators. Nearly every sample came with metadata listing a de-identified subject ID, COVID-19 status, age in years and sex. Where HLA class I and class II types were available, the types were taken from metadata supplied by the sample provider, not from assay-based typing.

TCRbeta CDR3 regions were amplified from genomic DNA using the immunoSEQ Assay, a bias-controlled multiplex PCR. The authors' pipeline ran thus. Nucleated cell counts per sample were estimated from amplification of reference gene primers within the assay. Sequence reads were collapsed and filtered to measure the absolute abundance of every unique TCRbeta CDR3 rearrangement. For each sample, productive Simpson clonality was calculated by taking the square root of Simpson's diversity index across productive rearrangements. What TCRdb holds here is the immuneACCESS table cut down to in-frame rearrangements. Part of the clones is not present; checked against another copy, under half of the missing clones reflect an unresolved V gene, and the others are unexplained. That table gives V, J and clone size, and the DNA gave D and trimming. The sample yields approximately 250,000 clones; around 90% were counted once. The ten largest clones take up more than 0.65% of the sample.

Results and caveats for the whole study, not just this receptor: The quantity of clinical and demographic metadata differed by source and by participant and was supplied without curation.

One collaborating source in Seattle enrolled patients during active infection and followed them longitudinally through the course of disease. Whole blood was collected in K2EDTA tubes by collaborating institutions according to the institutions' own protocols. For TCRbeta analysis, collaborator samples were shipped as frozen whole blood, as isolated PBMCs, or as DNA extracted from either sample type. Deletion took 3 bases off V and 7 bases off J, with a span of 9 bases between the germline ends. Taken from the germline V gene (reference sequence), the CDR1 and CDR2 loops are GTSNPN and SVGIG. The CDR3 runs 12 residues from the cysteine to the phenylalanine. The retained sequence is limited to the CDR3, 36 bases, with the frame set at the first base. As to this clone: The specificity of this receptor is unknown. Base quality data are lacking; no much larger clone is found one base away.

The clonotype was recovered from a man aged 30-40 years with COVID-19, enrolled during active disease. The chain links TRBV30 with TRBJ1-4; too little of a D gene remains to name it. The sequencing sample was made of peripheral blood. The CDR3 sequence is CAWRAEGEKLFF. The nucleotide sequence reads TGTGCCTGGAGGGCAGAGGGTGAAAAACTGTTTTTT.